Listed below are T cell receptor beta chains from one sample, sequenced in a study of blood T cell repertoires in COVID-19. This table comes from immunoSEQ multiplex PCR, and its TCRdb copy is limited to in-frame clones, with some not included. Seen here are some 110,000 clones, around 86% observed once, and the top ten hold around 16%. Specimen: peripheral blood. The source of these receptors is a man aged 50-60 years with acute or convalescent COVID-19. CDR3s include the opening cysteine and the closing phenylalanine or tryptophan. A D gene is named only where the DNA matches it firmly. Size values are once, few and many counts, or a class for expanded clones, and some rows have none.

D gene,clone size,J gene,V gene,CDR3 DNA,CDR3 protein
TRBD1,NA,TRBJ2-7,TRBV9,TGTGCCAGCAGCGCAACGGGACAGCCCTACGAGCAGTACTTC,CASSATGQPYEQYF
NA,NA,TRBJ2-1,TRBV4-2,TGTGCCAGCAGCCAAGAGGCTGGTATCGGAGGTGAGCAGTTCTTC,CASSQEAGIGGEQFF
TRBD1,NA,TRBJ2-5,TRBV13,TGTGCCAGCAGCTTCTCAGGGGGTGAAGAGACCCAGTACTTC,CASSFSGGEETQYF
TRBD2,NA,TRBJ2-4,TRBV6-6,TGTGCCAGCAGTTCGCTAGCGGGAGTGGCCAAAAACATTCAGTACTTC,CASSSLAGVAKNIQYF
TRBD2,NA,TRBJ2-5,TRBV28,TGTGCCAGCAGTTTATTCACTAGCGGGAAGGCCCAGTACTTC,CASSLFTSGKAQYF
NA,NA,TRBJ2-1,TRBV28,TGTGCCAGCAGCCTAGAGGGCTATGAGCAGTTCTTC,CASSLEGYEQFF
TRBD2,NA,TRBJ2-7,TRBV9,TGTGCCAGCAGCGTAGGAGCTAGCGGGAGTTCCTACGAGCAGTACTTC,CASSVGASGSSYEQYF
TRBD2,NA,TRBJ2-1,TRBV3-1/TRBV3-2,TGTGCCAGCAGCCGTCGACTAGCGGGGAACAATGAGCAGTTCTTC,CASSRRLAGNNEQFF
NA,NA,TRBJ2-7,TRBV25-1,TGTGCCAGCAGTCTTCGAGGAAACGAGCAGTACTTC,CASSLRGNEQYF
TRBD2,NA,TRBJ2-5,TRBV7-6,TGTGCCAGCAGCCTCGGGTGGGAGGGCCGCGGGACCCAGTACTTC,CASSLGWEGRGTQYF
NA,NA,TRBJ1-6,TRBV15,TGTGCCACCAGCACTAATAATTCACCCCTCCACTTT,CATSTNNSPLHF
NA,NA,TRBJ1-4,TRBV19,TGTGCCAGTAGTGCAACAGGGAATCAGCGCGAAAAACTGTTTTTT,CASSATGNQREKLFF
TRBD1,NA,TRBJ1-1,TRBV5-1,TGCGCCAGCAGGAGGACGTGGGACAGGGACACTGAAGCTTTCTTT,CASRRTWDRDTEAFF
NA,NA,TRBJ2-1,TRBV7-2,TGTGCCAGCAGCCCAAGGAGGGCTAGCGCCTACAATGAGCAGTTCTTC,CASSPRRASAYNEQFF
NA,NA,TRBJ2-1,TRBV4-1,TGCGCCAGCCAAGAACAGAACAATGAGCAGTTCTTC,CASQEQNNEQFF
NA,NA,TRBJ2-7,TRBV27,TGTGCCAGCAGTTTAGAGCCAGGTTGGCCCTACGAGCAGTACTTC,CASSLEPGWPYEQYF
TRBD1,once,TRBJ1-3,TRBV10-3,TGTGCCATCAGTGGAGGACAGGGGACTGGAAACACCATATATTTT,CAISGGQGTGNTIYF
NA,NA,TRBJ2-3,TRBV24-1,TGTGCCACCAGTGATCAGCAGGGGTTAGGTACGCAGTATTTT,CATSDQQGLGTQYF
TRBD2,NA,TRBJ2-1,TRBV4-2,TGTGCCAGCAGCCAAGAGCCTAGCGGGTCCTACAATGAGCAGTTCTTC,CASSQEPSGSYNEQFF
NA,NA,TRBJ2-1,TRBV7-9,TGTGCCAGCAGCCTGACTGGTTACAATGAGCAGTTCTTC,CASSLTGYNEQFF
TRBD2,NA,TRBJ2-5,TRBV11-2,TGTGCCAGCGGCCTAGGGAGGGACTCCTTAAGGGAGACCCAGTACTTC,CASGLGRDSLRETQYF
TRBD2,NA,TRBJ2-1,TRBV18,TGTGCCAGCTCAACCGGGACTAGCGCATACAATGAGCAGTTCTTC,CASSTGTSAYNEQFF
NA,few,TRBJ2-2,TRBV5-6,TGTGCCAGCAGCTCCCCGGAGCTAGCGTTTATCGGGGAGCTGTTTTTT,CASSSPELAFIGELFF
TRBD1,NA,TRBJ1-5,TRBV6-5,TGTGCCAGCAGGGACAGGGTCCCCCGGTCCCAGCATTTT,CASRDRVPRSQHF
NA,NA,TRBJ1-1,TRBV24-1,TGTGCCACCAGTGACCGGGATAACACTGAAGCTTTCTTT,CATSDRDNTEAFF
NA,NA,TRBJ1-1,TRBV4-2,TGTGCCAGCAGCCAATCGGGGAGGCGGGGTGAAGCTTTCTTT,CASSQSGRRGEAFF
TRBD1,once,TRBJ1-5,TRBV3-1/TRBV3-2,TGTGCCAGCAGCCAAGAGCCGGGACAGCAGCCCCAGCATTTT,CASSQEPGQQPQHF
NA,NA,TRBJ2-1,TRBV14,TGTGCCAGCAGCCAAGGAGCTTATAATGAGCAGTTCTTC,CASSQGAYNEQFF
NA,NA,TRBJ1-2,TRBV19,TGTGCCACTCAACAGCCGTCGTACGGCTACACCTTC,CATQQPSYGYTF
NA,NA,TRBJ2-7,TRBV11-3,TGTGCCAGCAGCTTAGATCTCGCAGCCTACGAGCAGTACTTC,CASSLDLAAYEQYF
TRBD2,NA,TRBJ2-3,TRBV9,TGTGCCAGCAGCTCGCGCGGGAGGGGTGATACGCAGTATTTT,CASSSRGRGDTQYF
NA,NA,TRBJ2-7,TRBV11-3,TGTGCCAGCAGCGTCAACAGGGTCAACGAGCAGTACTTC,CASSVNRVNEQYF
NA,NA,TRBJ1-1,TRBV5-1,TGCGCCAGCAGCCCGGACGGGAAGAACACTGAAGCTTTCTTT,CASSPDGKNTEAFF
NA,NA,TRBJ2-7,TRBV14,TGTGCCAGCAGCCGAAGGTGGGAGTATACCGACGAGCAGTACTTC,CASSRRWEYTDEQYF
TRBD1,NA,TRBJ2-7,TRBV10-2,TGCGCCAGCAGTGATTACACCCCTTTGACAGGGTCGAAACTCTACGAGCAGTACTTC,CASSDYTPLTGSKLYEQYF
NA,NA,TRBJ2-1,TRBV24-1,TGTGCCACCAGTGATTTGGGGGCAGGGGATTACAATGAGCAGTTCTTC,CATSDLGAGDYNEQFF
TRBD1,NA,TRBJ2-5,TRBV2,TGTGCCAGCAGTGGACAGGGGGGGGAGACCCAGTACTTC,CASSGQGGETQYF
TRBD1,NA,TRBJ1-6,TRBV5-1,TGCGCCAGCAGCCCAAGACAGGGGTCTTCACCCCTCCACTTT,CASSPRQGSSPLHF
NA,NA,TRBJ2-2,TRBV14,TGTGCCAGCAGCCCTCAGGGTTGGAACACCGGGGAGCTGTTTTTT,CASSPQGWNTGELFF
TRBD1,NA,TRBJ1-5,TRBV5-1,TGCGCCAGCAGCCCCGGACAGGGCAAGTATCAGCCCCAGCATTTT,CASSPGQGKYQPQHF
NA,NA,TRBJ2-7,TRBV9,TGTGCCAGCAGCGTAGGTGCGGCCCTAACCCACGAGCAGTACTTC,CASSVGAALTHEQYF
TRBD2,NA,TRBJ2-7,TRBV9,TGTGCCAGCAGCCTCGGACTAGCGGGAGGGGCCTACGAGCAGTACTTC,CASSLGLAGGAYEQYF
TRBD1,few,TRBJ1-3,TRBV28,TGTGCCAGCAGTTTTGGGACAGGGAGCTCTGGAAACACCATATATTTT,CASSFGTGSSGNTIYF
TRBD1,NA,TRBJ2-3,TRBV7-9,TGTGCCAGCAGAGGGGACAGGGGGGGAACAGATACGCAGTATTTT,CASRGDRGGTDTQYF
TRBD1,NA,TRBJ1-4,TRBV28,TGTGCCAGCAGTTTTCAGGGGGGAAGGGAAAAACTGTTTTTT,CASSFQGGREKLFF
NA,NA,TRBJ2-5,TRBV7-8,TGTGCCAGCAGCTACAGGGTTCAAGAGACCCAGTACTTC,CASSYRVQETQYF
NA,NA,TRBJ2-1,TRBV7-7,TGTGCCAGCAGTACCGGTACTAGCAATGAGCAGTTCTTC,CASSTGTSNEQFF
NA,NA,TRBJ2-3,TRBV5-1,TGCGCCAGCAGCTCCGGGACAAAGGGAGCAGATACGCAGTATTTT,CASSSGTKGADTQYF
TRBD2,once,TRBJ2-1,TRBV27,TGTGCCAGCAGTTCTTCCGGGACTAGTGGTGAGCAGTTCTTC,CASSSSGTSGEQFF
TRBD1,NA,TRBJ1-5,TRBV29-1,TGCAGCGTCGCCGGGACAGACCCCAATCAGCCCCAGCATTTT,CSVAGTDPNQPQHF
TRBD1,NA,TRBJ1-5,TRBV19,TGTGCCAGTAGTATGGGTCGACAGGGGACTAGCAATCAGCCCCAGCATTTT,CASSMGRQGTSNQPQHF
NA,NA,TRBJ1-2,TRBV24-1,TGTGCCACCACGAAGGAGGGCTATGGCTACACCTTC,CATTKEGYGYTF
TRBD2,NA,TRBJ2-5,TRBV2,TGTGCCAGCAGTTTCGACCGGGGGGGGGAGACCCAGTACTTC,CASSFDRGGETQYF
TRBD1,few,TRBJ2-5,TRBV29-1,TGCAGCGGCCTAGGACAGGGGGCGCAAGAGACCCAGTACTTC,CSGLGQGAQETQYF